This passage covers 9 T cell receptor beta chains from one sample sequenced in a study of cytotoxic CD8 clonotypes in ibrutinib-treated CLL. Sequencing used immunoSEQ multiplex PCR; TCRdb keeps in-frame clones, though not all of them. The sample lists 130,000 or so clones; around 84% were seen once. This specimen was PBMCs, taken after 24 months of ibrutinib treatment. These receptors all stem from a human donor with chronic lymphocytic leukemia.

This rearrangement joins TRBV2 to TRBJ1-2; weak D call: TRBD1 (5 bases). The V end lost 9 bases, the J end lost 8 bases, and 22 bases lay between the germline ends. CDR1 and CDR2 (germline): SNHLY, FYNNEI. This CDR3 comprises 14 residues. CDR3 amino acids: CASRAGTVNTGYTF. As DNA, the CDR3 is TGTGCCAGTAGGGCCGGGACGGTTAATACGGGCTACACCTTC.

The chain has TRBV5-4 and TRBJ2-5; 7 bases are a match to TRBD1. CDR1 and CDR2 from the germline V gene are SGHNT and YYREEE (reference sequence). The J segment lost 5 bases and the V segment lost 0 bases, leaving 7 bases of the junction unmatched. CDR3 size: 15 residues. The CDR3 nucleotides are TGTGCCAGCAGCTTGGCCTCAGGGGGTCGTGAGACCCAGTACTTC. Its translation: CASSLASGGRETQYF.

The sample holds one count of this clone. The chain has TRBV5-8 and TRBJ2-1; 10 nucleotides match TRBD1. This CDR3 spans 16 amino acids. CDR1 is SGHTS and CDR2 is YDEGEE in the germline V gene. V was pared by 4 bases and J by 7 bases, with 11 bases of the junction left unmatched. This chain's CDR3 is CASSAPGQGFRNEQFF. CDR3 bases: TGTGCCAGCAGCGCCCCGGGACAGGGGTTTCGTAATGAGCAGTTCTTC.

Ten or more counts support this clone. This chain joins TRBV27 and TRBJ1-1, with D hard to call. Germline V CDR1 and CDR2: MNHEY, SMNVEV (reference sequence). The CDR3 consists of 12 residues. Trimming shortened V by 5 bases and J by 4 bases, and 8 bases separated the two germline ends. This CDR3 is CASSPRGTEAFF. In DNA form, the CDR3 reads TGTGCCAGCAGTCCCCGGGGCACTGAAGCTTTCTTT.

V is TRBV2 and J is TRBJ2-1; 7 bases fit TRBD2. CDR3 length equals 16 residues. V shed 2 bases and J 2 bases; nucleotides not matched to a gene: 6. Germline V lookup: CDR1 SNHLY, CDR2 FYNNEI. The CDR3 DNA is TGTGCCAGCAGTGAAACGCGGGGGATCGCCTACAATGAGCAGTTCTTC. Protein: CASSETRGIAYNEQFF. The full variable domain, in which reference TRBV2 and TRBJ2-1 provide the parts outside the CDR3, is EPEVTQTPSHQVTQMGQEVILRCVPISNHLYFYWYRQILGQKVEFLVSFYNNEISEKSEIFDDQFSVERPDGSNFTLKIRSTKLEDSAMYFCASSETRGIAYNEQFFGPGTRLTVL.

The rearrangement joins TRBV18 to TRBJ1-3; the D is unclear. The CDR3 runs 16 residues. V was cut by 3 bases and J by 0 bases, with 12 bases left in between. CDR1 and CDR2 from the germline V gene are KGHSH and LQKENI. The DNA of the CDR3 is TGTGCCAGCTCACCTTTGGGAGACCTCTCTGGAAACACCATATATTTT. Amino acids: CASSPLGDLSGNTIYF.

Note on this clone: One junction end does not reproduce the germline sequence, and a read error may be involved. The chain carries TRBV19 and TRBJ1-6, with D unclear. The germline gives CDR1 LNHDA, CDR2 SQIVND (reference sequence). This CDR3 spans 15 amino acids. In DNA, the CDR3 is TGTGCCAATAGTATGAGGCGCTCCTATAATTCACCCCTCCACTTT. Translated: CANSMRRSYNSPLHF.

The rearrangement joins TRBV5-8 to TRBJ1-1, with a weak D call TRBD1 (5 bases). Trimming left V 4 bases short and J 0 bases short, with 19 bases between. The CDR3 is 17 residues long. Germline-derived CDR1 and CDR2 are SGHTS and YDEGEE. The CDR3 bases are TGTGCCAGCAGCATACGACAGAGCCAAAGGGTGAACACTGAAGCTTTCTTT. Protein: CASSIRQSQRVNTEAFF.

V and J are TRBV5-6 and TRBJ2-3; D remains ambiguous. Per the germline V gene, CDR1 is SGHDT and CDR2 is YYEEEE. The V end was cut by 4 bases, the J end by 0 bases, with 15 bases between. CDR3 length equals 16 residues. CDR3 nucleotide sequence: TGTGCCAGCAGCCCTCGCGCCGAGACTAGCACAGATACGCAGTATTTT. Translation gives CASSPRAETSTDTQYF.